The following is a TCR beta chain sequence with its context. The antigen is undetermined. Patients were ruled out by autoimmune disease history or systemic immunosuppression. The repertoire was sequenced with immunoSEQ multiplex PCR; TCRdb's copy has only in-frame clones and lacks some. The table records about 39,000 clones, 90% to 95% of them present only once. CDR3 length: 16 residues. CDR1 is SGHDN and CDR2 is FVKESK in the germline V gene. V shed 2 bases, J shed 4 bases, and the junction held 9 bases outside the gene matches. The data stem from a study of OX40 agonist ivuxolimab in advanced cancers. For the study at large: At 0.01 to 10 mg/kg, ivuxolimab was administered intravenously to patients every 2 weeks. Overall study findings and caveats: CD4+ T cells averaged fewer expanded clones than CD8+ T cells. The investigators did not determine what antigen specificity the expanded peripheral T cells had.

The TCR comes from an adult with an advanced solid tumor such as melanoma, head and neck, liver or kidney cancer. The rearrangement joins TRBV14 to TRBJ2-7, with TRBD2 matching 9 bases. The starting material was CD4+ or CD8+ T cells sorted from blood, obtained in a trial of the OX40 agonist ivuxolimab. The CDR3 loop reads CASSQSIVAGEYEQYF. CDR3 sequence (DNA): TGTGCCAGCAGCCAAAGCATCGTAGCGGGAGAGTACGAGCAGTACTTC.